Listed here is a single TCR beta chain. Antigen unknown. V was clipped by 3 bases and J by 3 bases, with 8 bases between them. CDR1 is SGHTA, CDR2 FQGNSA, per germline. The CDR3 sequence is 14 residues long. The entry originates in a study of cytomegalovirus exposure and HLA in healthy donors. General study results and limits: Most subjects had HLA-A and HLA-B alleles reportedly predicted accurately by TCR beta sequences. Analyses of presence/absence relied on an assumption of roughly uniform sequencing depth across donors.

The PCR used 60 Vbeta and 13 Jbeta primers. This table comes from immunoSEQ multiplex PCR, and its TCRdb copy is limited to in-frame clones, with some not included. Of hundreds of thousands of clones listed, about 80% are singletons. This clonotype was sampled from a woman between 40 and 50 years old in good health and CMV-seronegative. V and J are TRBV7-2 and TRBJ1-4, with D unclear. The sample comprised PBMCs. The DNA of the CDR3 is TGTGCCAGCAGCTTGAGCCTAGCTAATGAAAAACTGTTTTTT. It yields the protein CASSLSLANEKLFF. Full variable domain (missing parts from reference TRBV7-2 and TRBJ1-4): GAGVSQSPSNKVTEKGKDVELRCDPISGHTALYWYRQSLGQGLEFLIYFQGNSAPDKSGLPSDRFSAERTGGSVSTLTIQRTQQEDSAVYLCASSLSLANEKLFFGSGTQLSVL.